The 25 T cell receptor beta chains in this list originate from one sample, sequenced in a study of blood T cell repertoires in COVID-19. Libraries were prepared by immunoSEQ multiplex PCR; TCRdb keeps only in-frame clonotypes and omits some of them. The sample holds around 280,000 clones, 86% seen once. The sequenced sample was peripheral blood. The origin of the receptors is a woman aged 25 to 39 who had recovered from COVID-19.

The CDR3, as DNA: TGTGCCAGCAGCGAACCGGGACTAGCGGGGGGGCGCACAGATACGCAGTATTTT. It is translated as CASSEPGLAGGRTDTQYF. The chain couples TRBV7-9 to TRBJ2-3; the match to TRBD2 covers 16 bases. V shed 5 bases, J shed 1 base, and the junction held 6 bases outside the gene matches. Germline CDR1 reads SEHNR; CDR2 reads FQNEAQ (reference sequence). This CDR3 contains 18 residues.

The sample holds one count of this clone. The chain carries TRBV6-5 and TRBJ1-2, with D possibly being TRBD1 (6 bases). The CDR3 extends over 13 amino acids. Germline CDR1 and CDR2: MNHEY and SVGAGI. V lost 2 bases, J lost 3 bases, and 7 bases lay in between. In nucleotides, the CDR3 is TGTGCCAGCAGTTACGGGACACACTATGGCTACACCTTC. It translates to CASSYGTHYGYTF.

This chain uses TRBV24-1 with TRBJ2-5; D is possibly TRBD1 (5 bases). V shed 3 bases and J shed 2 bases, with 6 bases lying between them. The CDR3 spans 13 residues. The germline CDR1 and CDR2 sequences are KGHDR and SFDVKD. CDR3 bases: TGTGCCACCAGTGATGGGGCACAAGAGACCCAGTACTTC. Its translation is CATSDGAQETQYF.

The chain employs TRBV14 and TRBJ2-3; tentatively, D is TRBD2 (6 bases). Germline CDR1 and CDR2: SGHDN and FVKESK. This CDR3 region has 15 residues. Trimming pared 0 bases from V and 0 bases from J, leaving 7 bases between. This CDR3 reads CASSQDGTSTDTQYF. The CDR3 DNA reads TGTGCCAGCAGCCAAGACGGGACTAGCACAGATACGCAGTATTTT. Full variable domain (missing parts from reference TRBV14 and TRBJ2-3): EAGVTQFPSHSVIEKGQTVTLRCDPISGHDNLYWYRRVMGKEIKFLLHFVKESKQDESGMPNNRFLAERTGGTYSTLKVQPAELEDSGVYFCASSQDGTSTDTQYFGPGTRLTVL.

CDR3 sequence reads: CASSQDRGTNTEAFF. In DNA form, the CDR3 reads TGCGCCAGCAGCCAAGATAGGGGGACGAACACTGAAGCTTTCTTT. The genes are TRBV4-3 and TRBJ1-1, with D possibly TRBD1 on 6 matching bases. Per the germline V gene, CDR1 is LGHNA and CDR2 is YSLEER. With 0 bases removed from V and 1 base from J, the gap between germline ends came to 9 bases. The CDR3 is 15 amino acids.

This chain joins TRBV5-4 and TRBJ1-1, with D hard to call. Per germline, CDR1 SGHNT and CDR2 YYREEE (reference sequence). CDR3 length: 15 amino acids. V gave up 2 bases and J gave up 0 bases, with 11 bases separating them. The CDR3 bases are TGTGCCAGCAGCTTCAGTCCGAATTTGAACACTGAAGCTTTCTTT. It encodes CASSFSPNLNTEAFF.

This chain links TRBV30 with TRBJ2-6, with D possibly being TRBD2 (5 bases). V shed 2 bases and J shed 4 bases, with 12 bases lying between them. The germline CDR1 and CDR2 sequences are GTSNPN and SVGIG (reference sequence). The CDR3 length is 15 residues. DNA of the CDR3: TGTGCCTGGAGTAGGAGGACGGCGGGGGCCAACGTCCTGACTTTC. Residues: CAWSRRTAGANVLTF.

CDR3 sequence reads: CASSDGELTGNTEAFF. The CDR3 region has the DNA TGTGCCAGCAGTGATGGGGAATTGACAGGGAACACTGAAGCTTTCTTT. V gene TRBV2 combines with J gene TRBJ1-1; possibly TRBD1 for D (6 bases). The V gene lost 3 bases and the J gene lost 1 base, with 15 bases spanning the gap. This CDR3 has 16 amino acids. The V gene's germline CDR1 is SNHLY and CDR2 FYNNEI. Full variable domain (outside the CDR3, taken from reference TRBV2 and TRBJ1-1): EPEVTQTPSHQVTQMGQEVILRCVPISNHLYFYWYRQILGQKVEFLVSFYNNEISEKSEIFDDQFSVERPDGSNFTLKIRSTKLEDSAMYFCASSDGELTGNTEAFFGQGTRLTVV.

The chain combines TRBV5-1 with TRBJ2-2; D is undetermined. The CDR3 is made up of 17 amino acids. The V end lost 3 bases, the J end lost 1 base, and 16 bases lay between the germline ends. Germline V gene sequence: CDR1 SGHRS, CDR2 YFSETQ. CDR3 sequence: CASSSYILTGNTGELFF. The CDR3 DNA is TGCGCCAGCAGCTCATACATCCTGACGGGGAACACCGGGGAGCTGTTTTTT.

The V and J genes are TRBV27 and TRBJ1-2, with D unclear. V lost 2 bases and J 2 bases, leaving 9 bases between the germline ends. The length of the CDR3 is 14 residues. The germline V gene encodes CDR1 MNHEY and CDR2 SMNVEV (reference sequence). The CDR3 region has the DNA TGTGCCAGCAGTTTAACTGCCGTAAACTATGGCTACACCTTC. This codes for CASSLTAVNYGYTF.

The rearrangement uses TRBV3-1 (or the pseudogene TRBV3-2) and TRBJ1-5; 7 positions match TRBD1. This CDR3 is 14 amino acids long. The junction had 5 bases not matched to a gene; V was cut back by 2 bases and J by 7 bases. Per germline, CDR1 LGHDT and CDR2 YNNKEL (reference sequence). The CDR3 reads CASSQTGAKQPQHF. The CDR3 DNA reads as TGTGCCAGCAGCCAAACAGGGGCGAAACAGCCCCAGCATTTT.

The CDR3, as DNA: TGCAGCGTTGATCGACAGCCCCAAGAGACCCAGTACTTC. It specifies CSVDRQPQETQYF. The rearrangement uses TRBV29-1 and TRBJ2-5, with D tentatively TRBD1 (5 bases). The length of the CDR3 is 13 residues. Germline lookup yields CDR1 SQVTM and CDR2 ANQGSEA. The V and J ends lost 3 bases and 1 base respectively, with 9 bases between them.

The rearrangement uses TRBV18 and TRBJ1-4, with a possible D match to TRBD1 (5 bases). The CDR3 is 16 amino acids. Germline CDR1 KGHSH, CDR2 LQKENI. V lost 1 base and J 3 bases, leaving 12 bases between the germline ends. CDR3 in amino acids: CASSPQGRFANEKLFF. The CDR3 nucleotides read TGTGCCAGCTCACCACAGGGGCGATTCGCTAATGAAAAACTGTTTTTT.

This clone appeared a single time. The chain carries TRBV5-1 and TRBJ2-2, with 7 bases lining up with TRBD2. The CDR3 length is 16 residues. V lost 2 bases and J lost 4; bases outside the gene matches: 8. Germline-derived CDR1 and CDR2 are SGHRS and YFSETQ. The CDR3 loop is CASSFFSGGTTGELFF. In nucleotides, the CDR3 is TGCGCCAGCAGCTTCTTCTCCGGGGGGACCACCGGGGAGCTGTTTTTT. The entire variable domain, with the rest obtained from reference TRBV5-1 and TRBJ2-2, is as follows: KAGVTQTPRYLIKTRGQQVTLSCSPISGHRSVSWYQQTPGQGLQFLFEYFSETQRNKGNFPGRFSGRQFSNSRSEMNVSTLELGDSALYLCASSFFSGGTTGELFFGEGSRLTVL.

The CDR3 loop reads CASTRGAGAAFF. The CDR3, as DNA: TGTGCCAGCACACGGGGGGCTGGGGCCGCTTTCTTT. This sequence joins TRBV6-5 and TRBJ1-1; D is perhaps TRBD1 (6 bases). Germline V lookup: CDR1 MNHEY, CDR2 SVGAGI. V lost 7 bases and J lost 11, with 17 bases in between. The CDR3 has 12 residues.

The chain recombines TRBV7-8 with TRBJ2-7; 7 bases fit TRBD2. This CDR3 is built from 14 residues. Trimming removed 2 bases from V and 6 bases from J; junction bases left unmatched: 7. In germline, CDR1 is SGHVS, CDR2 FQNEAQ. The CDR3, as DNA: TGTGCCAGCAGCTTACGCGGGGGAGAAAGCGAGCAGTACTTC. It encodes CASSLRGGESEQYF. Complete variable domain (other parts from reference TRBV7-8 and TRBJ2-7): GAGVSQSPRYKVAKRGQDVALRCDPISGHVSLFWYQQALGQGPEFLTYFQNEAQLDKSGLPSDRFFAERPEGSVSTLKIQRTQQEDSAVYLCASSLRGGESEQYFGPGTRLTVT.

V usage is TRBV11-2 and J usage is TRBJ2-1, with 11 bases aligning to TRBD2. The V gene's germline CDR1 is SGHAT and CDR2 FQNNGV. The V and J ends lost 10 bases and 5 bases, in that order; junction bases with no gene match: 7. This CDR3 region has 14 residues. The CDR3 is CATKIAGGHNEQFF. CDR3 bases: TGTGCCACCAAAATAGCGGGAGGGCACAATGAGCAGTTCTTC. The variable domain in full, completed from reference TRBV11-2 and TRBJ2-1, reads EAGVAQSPRYKIIEKRQSVAFWCNPISGHATLYWYQQILGQGPKLLIQFQNNGVVDDSQLPKDRFSAERLKGVDSTLKIQPAKLEDSAVYLCATKIAGGHNEQFFGPGTRLTVL.

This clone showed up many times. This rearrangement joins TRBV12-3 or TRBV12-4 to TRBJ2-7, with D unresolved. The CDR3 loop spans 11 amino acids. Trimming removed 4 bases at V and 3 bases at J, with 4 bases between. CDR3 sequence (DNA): TGTGCCAGCAGTTCCCGCTACGAGCAGTACTTC. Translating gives CASSSRYEQYF.

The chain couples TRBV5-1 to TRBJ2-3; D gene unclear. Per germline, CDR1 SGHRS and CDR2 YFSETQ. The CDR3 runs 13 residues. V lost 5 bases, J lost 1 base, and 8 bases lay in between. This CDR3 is CASSQAGTDTQYF. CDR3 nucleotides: TGCGCCAGCAGTCAGGCCGGCACAGATACGCAGTATTTT.

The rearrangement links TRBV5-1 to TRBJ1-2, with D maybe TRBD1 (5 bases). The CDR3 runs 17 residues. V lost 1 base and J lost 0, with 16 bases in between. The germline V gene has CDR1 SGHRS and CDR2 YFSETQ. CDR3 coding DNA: TGCGCCAGCAGCTTGCTTGGGGGGACGGGAGCTAACTATGGCTACACCTTC. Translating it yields CASSLLGGTGANYGYTF.

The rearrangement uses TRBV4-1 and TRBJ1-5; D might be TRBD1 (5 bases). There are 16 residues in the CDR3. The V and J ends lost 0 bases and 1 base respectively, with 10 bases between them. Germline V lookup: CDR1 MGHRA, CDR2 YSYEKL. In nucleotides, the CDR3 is TGCGCCAGCAGCCAAGATGCAGGGAGGAGCAATCAGCCCCAGCATTTT. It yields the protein CASSQDAGRSNQPQHF.

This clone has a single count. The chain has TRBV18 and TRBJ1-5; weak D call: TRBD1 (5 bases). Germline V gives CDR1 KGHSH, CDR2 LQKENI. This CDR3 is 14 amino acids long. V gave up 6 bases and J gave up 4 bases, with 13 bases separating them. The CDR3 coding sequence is TGTGCCAGCTCCCCCGGGGGGGGAAATCAGCCCCAGCATTTT. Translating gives CASSPGGGNQPQHF. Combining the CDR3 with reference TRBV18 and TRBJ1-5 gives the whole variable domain NAGVMQNPRHLVRRRGQEARLRCSPMKGHSHVYWYRQLPEEGLKFMVYLQKENIIDESGMPKERFSAEFPKEGPSILRIQQVVRGDSAAYFCASSPGGGNQPQHFGDGTRLSIL.

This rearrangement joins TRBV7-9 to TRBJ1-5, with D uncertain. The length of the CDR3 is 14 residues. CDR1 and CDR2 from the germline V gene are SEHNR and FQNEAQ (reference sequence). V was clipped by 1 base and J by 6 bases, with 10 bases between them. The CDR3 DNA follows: TGTGCCAGCAGCTTAGATCCGGGTGGTCAGCCCCAGCATTTT. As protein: CASSLDPGGQPQHF. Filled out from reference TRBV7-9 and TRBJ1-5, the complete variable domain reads DTGVSQNPRHKITKRGQNVTFRCDPISEHNRLYWYRQTLGQGPEFLTYFQNEAQLEKSRLLSDRFSAERPKGSFSTLEIQRTEQGDSAMYLCASSLDPGGQPQHFGDGTRLSIL.

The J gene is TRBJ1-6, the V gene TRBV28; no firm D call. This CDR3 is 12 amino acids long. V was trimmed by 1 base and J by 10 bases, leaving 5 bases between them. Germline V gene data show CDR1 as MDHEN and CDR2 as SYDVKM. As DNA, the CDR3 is TGTGCCAGCAGTTTATTGCTATCACCCCTCCACTTT. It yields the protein CASSLLLSPLHF.

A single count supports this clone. Here the CDR3 DNA reads TGTGCCAGCAGCTTAGTTTTGGGGTCGGGGTATGGCTACACCTTC. This sequence encodes CASSLVLGSGYGYTF. V is TRBV7-2 and J is TRBJ1-2; no reliable D call. This CDR3 contains 15 residues. Germline V CDR1 and CDR2: SGHTA, FQGNSA. Between the trimmed V and J ends, which lost 1 base and 5 bases, there was a span of 14 bases.